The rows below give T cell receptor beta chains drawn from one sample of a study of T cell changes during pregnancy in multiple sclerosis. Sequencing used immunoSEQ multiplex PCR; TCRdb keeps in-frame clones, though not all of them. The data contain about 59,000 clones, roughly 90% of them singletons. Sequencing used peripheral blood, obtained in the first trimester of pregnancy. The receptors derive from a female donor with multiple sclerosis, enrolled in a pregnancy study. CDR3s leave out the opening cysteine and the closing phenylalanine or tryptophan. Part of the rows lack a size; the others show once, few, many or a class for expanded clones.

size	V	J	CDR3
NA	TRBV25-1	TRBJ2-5	ASRDRGQETQY
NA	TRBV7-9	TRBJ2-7	ASSSGTGYEQY
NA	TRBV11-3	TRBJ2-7	ASSLSWLAGAKEGGEQY
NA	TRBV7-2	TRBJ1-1	ASSLREMNTEAF
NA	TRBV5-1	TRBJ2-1	ASSGEGTSGRDEQF
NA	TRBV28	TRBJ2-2	ASSRSGSNTGELF
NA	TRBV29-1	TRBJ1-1	SVEVTGVGTEAF
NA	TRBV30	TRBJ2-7	AWRGTSGRSGYEQY
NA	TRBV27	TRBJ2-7	ASSPTWTGNEQY
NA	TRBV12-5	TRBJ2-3	ASGLVVSGSTDTQY
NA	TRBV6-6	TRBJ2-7	ASSYSGLAGVSEQY
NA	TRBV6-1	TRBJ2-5	ATAGPYQETQY
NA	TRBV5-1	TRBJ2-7	ASSLSGTYEQY
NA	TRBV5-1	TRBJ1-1	ASSSTNLNTEAF
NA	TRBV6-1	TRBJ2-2	ASSDIGVATGELF
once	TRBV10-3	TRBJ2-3	AISPSSGTDTQY
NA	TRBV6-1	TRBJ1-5	ASSDGGGAGWPQH
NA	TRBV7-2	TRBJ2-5	ASSLTGPETQY
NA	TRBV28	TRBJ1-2	ASSGPGQGYYGYT
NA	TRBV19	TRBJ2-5	ASSLTSGEETQY
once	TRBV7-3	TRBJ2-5	ASSHGTEETQY